These T cell receptor beta chains were read from a single sample in a study of blood T cell repertoires in COVID-19. Profiled with immunoSEQ multiplex PCR; TCRdb holds only in-frame clones, not every one. The profile shows some 70,000 clones, approximately 80% of them singletons. Sequencing was carried out using peripheral blood. Receptor source: an elderly man with acute or convalescent COVID-19. CDR3s include the opening cysteine and the closing phenylalanine or tryptophan. The D gene is left open where the match is weak. For some rows the clone size is stated as once, few or many, or as a class when expanded; others skip it.

>.|TRBJ2-2|TRBV25-1|TRBD2
TGTGCCAGCAGCAATCCGGGACTAGCGGGTCAGGGGGAGCTGTTTTTT
CASSNPGLAGQGELFF
>.|TRBJ1-6|TRBV3-1/TRBV3-2|.
TGTGCCAGCAGCCAAGTCGTAATGAATTCACCCCTCCACTTT
CASSQVVMNSPLHF
>.|TRBJ1-2|TRBV4-1|.
TGCGCCAGCAGCCAAGTGCCCACACAGGGATCGGTTGGCTACACCTTC
CASSQVPTQGSVGYTF
>once|TRBJ2-1|TRBV5-1|.
TGCGCCAGCAGCTTGGGTGCGGCGGGCAGTTACAATGAGCAGTTCTTC
CASSLGAAGSYNEQFF
>.|TRBJ2-7|TRBV13|.
TGTGCCAGCAGCTTAGCCCTCCCAGGGTCCTACGAGCAGTACTTC
CASSLALPGSYEQYF
>.|TRBJ2-7|TRBV5-1|.
TGCGCCAGCAGCTTACAGGAGCCAGGCTACGAGCAGTACTTC
CASSLQEPGYEQYF
>.|TRBJ2-7|TRBV28|TRBD1
TGTGCCAGCAGTTTGGTGACAGGGCCTCGCGAGCAGTACTTC
CASSLVTGPREQYF
>.|TRBJ1-4|TRBV30|TRBD1
TGTGCCTGGCAGCTAGGACAGGAGAATGAAAAACTGTTTTTT
CAWQLGQENEKLFF
>.|TRBJ1-1|TRBV7-2|TRBD1
TGTGCCAGCAGCTGGGGACAGGGGACGAACACTGAAGCTTTCTTT
CASSWGQGTNTEAFF
>.|TRBJ2-1|TRBV18|.
TGTGCCAGCTCACCACCGGGACAACAGAATGAGCAGTTCTTC
CASSPPGQQNEQFF
>.|TRBJ2-1|TRBV6-5|TRBD2
TGTGCCAGCAGTTACTCCGGGACTAGCGGGGGCGGTGAGCAGTTCTTC
CASSYSGTSGGGEQFF
>.|TRBJ2-2|TRBV5-4|TRBD1
TGTGCCACCGAAGGACAGGGAACGGCCACCGGGGAGCTGTTTTTT
CATEGQGTATGELFF
>once|TRBJ1-6|TRBV28|TRBD1
TGTGCCAGCCATCACGGGGACAGGGGTGGGGGGTCCTATAATTCACCCCTCCACTTT
CASHHGDRGGGSYNSPLHF
>once|TRBJ1-1|TRBV4-2|TRBD1
TGTGCCAGCAGCCAAGAGCAGGGGGCGAGCACTGAAGCTTTCTTT
CASSQEQGASTEAFF
>.|TRBJ2-1|TRBV15|.
TGTGCCACCAGTTACAGGGTATCCCGGAGTGAGCAGTTCTTC
CATSYRVSRSEQFF
>.|TRBJ1-5|TRBV27|.
TGTGCCAGCAGTAGACCGGCCACAGGACGCAATCAGCCCCAGCATTTT
CASSRPATGRNQPQHF
>.|TRBJ2-5|TRBV5-4|TRBD1
TGTGCCAGCAGCCCATGGACAGGGGGCTATCCCCCCCAAGAGACCCAGTACTTC
CASSPWTGGYPPQETQYF
>.|TRBJ1-6|TRBV2|.
TGTGCCAGCAGTGGACAGACCGGTGGTTCACCCCTCCACTTT
CASSGQTGGSPLHF
>.|TRBJ2-1|TRBV3-1/TRBV3-2|.
TGTGCCAGCAGCCCCTTTGGCGGACAATACAATGAGCAGTTCTTC
CASSPFGGQYNEQFF
>.|TRBJ1-3|TRBV6-2/TRBV6-3|.
TGTGCCAGCAGTTACGCCTCGGGGATCTCTGGAAACACCATATATTTT
CASSYASGISGNTIYF
>few|TRBJ2-1|TRBV24-1|.
TGTGCCACCAGTGATTGGGACGCCGGGAGAAGTTGGAATGAGCAGTTCTTC
CATSDWDAGRSWNEQFF
>.|TRBJ2-6|TRBV11-2|.
TGTGCCAGCAGCTTAGATCCGTGGGGCGATTTCTCTGGGGCCAACGTCCTGACTTTC
CASSLDPWGDFSGANVLTF
>.|TRBJ2-5|TRBV7-9|.
TGTGCCAGCAGCCGCCAAGGGGGGGTAGTGGAGACCCAGTACTTC
CASSRQGGVVETQYF
>.|TRBJ1-5|TRBV28|.
TGTGCCAGCAGTTTCCAAAATAGCAATCAGCCCCAGCATTTT
CASSFQNSNQPQHF
>.|TRBJ1-6|TRBV5-1|.
TGCGCCAGCAGCCCGGGGGGGGGACGGAAGAATTCACCCCTCCACTTT
CASSPGGGRKNSPLHF
>.|TRBJ2-3|TRBV9|TRBD2
TGTGCCAGCAGCGCGGGACTAGCGGGGGGATTCACAGATACGCAGTATTTT
CASSAGLAGGFTDTQYF
>.|TRBJ2-7|TRBV13|TRBD1
TGTGCCAGCAGCTTACGACAGGGGGCGCCAAGGGAGCAGTACTTC
CASSLRQGAPREQYF
>.|TRBJ1-1|TRBV11-2|TRBD1
TGTGCCAGCAGCTTAACTACAGGGGCTGAAGCTTTCTTT
CASSLTTGAEAFF